This paragraph covers one T cell receptor beta chain sequence. Its antigen remains unknown. The data originate from a study of PD-L1 blockade in urothelial cancer. Study background: Male sex and bladder-origin urothelial cancer were recorded for twenty-five of 29 patients. Median T cell yield per blood sample was about 150,000 cells. Researchers looked at the blood 3 weeks (second dose) and 6 weeks after treatment began. Study results and caveats: At the 3-week point, tumor-associated blood clones expanded more in durable-benefit patients.

Data came from immunoSEQ multiplex PCR; TCRdb stores just in-frame clones and leaves some out. The table shows roughly 67,000 clones, with roughly 86% occurring only once. Time point denoted: pretreatment peripheral blood. CDR3 length: 13 residues. Germline CDR1 and CDR2: SGHTA and FQGNSA. The J segment lost 7 bases and the V segment lost 5 bases, leaving 6 bases of the junction unmatched. The receptor was derived from a man in his 60s with urothelial cancer. This sample comprised PBMCs, obtained around atezolizumab (anti-PD-L1) treatment. The J gene is TRBJ2-3, the V gene TRBV7-2, with 7 positions matching TRBD1. The CDR3 spells CASSQTGKNTQYF. CDR3 DNA: TGTGCCAGCAGCCAGACAGGGAAAAATACGCAGTATTTT.